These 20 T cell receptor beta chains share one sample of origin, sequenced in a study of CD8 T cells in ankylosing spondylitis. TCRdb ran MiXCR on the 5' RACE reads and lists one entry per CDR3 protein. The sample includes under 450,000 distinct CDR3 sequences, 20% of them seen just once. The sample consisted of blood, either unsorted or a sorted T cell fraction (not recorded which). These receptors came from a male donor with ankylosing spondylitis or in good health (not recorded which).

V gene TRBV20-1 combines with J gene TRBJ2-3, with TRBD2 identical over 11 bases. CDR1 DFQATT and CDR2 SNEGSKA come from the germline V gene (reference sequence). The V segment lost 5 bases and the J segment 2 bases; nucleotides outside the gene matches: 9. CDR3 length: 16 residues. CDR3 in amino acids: CSARLLAGGPTDTQYF. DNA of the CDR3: TGCAGTGCTCGACTCCTAGCGGGGGGCCCCACAGATACGCAGTATTTT.

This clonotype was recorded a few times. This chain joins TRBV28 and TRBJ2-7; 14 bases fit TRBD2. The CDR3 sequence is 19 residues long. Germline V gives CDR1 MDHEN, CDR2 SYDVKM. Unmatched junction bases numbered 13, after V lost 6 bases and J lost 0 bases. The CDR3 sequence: CASSPRQMTSGGGSYEQYF. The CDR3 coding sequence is TGTGCCAGCAGCCCACGACAGATGACTAGCGGGGGGGGCTCCTACGAGCAGTACTTC.

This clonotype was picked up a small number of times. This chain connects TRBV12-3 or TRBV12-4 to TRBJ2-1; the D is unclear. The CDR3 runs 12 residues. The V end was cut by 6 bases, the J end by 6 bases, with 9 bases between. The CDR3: CASSMGSNEQFF. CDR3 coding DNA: TGTGCCAGCAGCATGGGGTCCAATGAGCAGTTCTTC.

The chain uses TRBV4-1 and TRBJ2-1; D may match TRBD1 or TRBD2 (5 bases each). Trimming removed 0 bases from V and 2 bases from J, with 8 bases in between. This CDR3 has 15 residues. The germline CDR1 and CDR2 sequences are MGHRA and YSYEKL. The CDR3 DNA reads TGCGCCAGCAGCCAAGAGGGGGATCCCTACAATGAGCAGTTCTTC. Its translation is CASSQEGDPYNEQFF.

As DNA, the CDR3 is TGTGCCAGCAGCCGTGGAGGTCCCTACAATGAGCAGTTCTTC. Translated, it gives CASSRGGPYNEQFF. The chain has TRBV3-1 and TRBJ2-1, with D perhaps matching TRBD2 (5 bases). Germline lookup yields CDR1 LGHDT and CDR2 YNNKEL (reference sequence). The CDR3 is 14 residues long. V lost 4 bases, J lost 2 bases, and 9 bases lay in between.

This CDR3 is CASETSSYNSPLHF. CDR3 DNA sequence: TGTGCCAGCGAGACTAGCTCCTATAATTCACCCCTCCACTTT. The chain is built from TRBV6-4 and TRBJ1-6; D not certain. CDR3 length equals 14 residues. Trimming removed 8 bases from V and 0 bases from J, with 8 bases in between. CDR1 is MRHNA, CDR2 SNTAGT, per germline.

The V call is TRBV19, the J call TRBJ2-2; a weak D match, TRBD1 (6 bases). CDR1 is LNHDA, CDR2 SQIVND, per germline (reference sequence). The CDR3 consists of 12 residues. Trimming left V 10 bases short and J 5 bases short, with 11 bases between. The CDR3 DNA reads TGTGCCACAGAGGGGGAAACCGGGGAGCTGTTTTTT. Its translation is CATEGETGELFF.

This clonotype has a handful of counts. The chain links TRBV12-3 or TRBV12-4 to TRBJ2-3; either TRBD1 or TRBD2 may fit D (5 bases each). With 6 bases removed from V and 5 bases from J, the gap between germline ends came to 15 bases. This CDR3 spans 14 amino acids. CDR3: CASSGDPRGDTQYF. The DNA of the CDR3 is TGTGCCAGCAGCGGGGACCCACGAGGAGATACGCAGTATTTT.

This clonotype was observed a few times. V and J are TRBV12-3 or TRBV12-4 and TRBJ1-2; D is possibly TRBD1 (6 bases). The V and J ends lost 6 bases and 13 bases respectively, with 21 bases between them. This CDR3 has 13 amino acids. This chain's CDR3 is CASSLSKQGAATF. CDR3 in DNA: TGTGCCAGCAGCCTCTCGAAACAGGGAGCAGCCACCTTC.

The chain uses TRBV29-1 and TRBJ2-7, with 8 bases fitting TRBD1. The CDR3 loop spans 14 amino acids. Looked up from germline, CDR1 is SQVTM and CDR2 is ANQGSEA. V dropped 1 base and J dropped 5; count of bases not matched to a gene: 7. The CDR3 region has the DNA TGCAGCGTTGAAGGGACAGGGAGATTTGACGAGCAGTACTTC. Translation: CSVEGTGRFDEQYF.

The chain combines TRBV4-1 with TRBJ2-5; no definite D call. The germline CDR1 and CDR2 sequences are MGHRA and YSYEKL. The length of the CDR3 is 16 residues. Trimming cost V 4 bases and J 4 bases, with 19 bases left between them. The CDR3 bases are TGCGCCAGCAGCCCCCAATTGGGCGTTCATCCAGAGACCCAGTACTTC. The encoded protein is CASSPQLGVHPETQYF.

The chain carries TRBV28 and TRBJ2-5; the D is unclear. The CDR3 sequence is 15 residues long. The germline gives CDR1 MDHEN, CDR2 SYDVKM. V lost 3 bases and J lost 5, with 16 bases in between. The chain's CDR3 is CASSLGPGPPETQYF. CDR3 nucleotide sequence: TGTGCCAGCAGTTTGGGCCCGGGCCCACCGGAGACCCAGTACTTC.

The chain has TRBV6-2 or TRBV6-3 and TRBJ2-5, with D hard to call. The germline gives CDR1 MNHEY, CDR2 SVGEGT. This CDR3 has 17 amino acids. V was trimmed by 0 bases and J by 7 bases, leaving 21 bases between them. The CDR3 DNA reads TGTGCCAGCAGTTACTCGTCCTACAGCCGGATTTTGGGGACCCAGTACTTC. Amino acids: CASSYSSYSRILGTQYF.

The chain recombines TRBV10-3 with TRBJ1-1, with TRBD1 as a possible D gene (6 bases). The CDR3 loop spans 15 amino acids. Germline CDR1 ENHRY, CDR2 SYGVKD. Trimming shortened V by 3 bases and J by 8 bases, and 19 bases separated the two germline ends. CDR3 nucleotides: TGTGCCATCAGTGACCCCGGGGGACAAGGTCCCGAAGCTTTCTTT. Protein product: CAISDPGGQGPEAFF.

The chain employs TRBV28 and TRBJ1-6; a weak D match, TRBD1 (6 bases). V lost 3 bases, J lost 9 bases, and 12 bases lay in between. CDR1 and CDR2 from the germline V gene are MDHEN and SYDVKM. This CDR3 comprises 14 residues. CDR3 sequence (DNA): TGTGCCAGCAGTTTTGGGGGGGCTGGTTCACCCCTCCACTTT. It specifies CASSFGGAGSPLHF. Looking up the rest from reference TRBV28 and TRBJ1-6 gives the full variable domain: DVKVTQSSRYLVKRTGEKVFLECVQDMDHENMFWYRQDPGLGLRLIYFSYDVKMKEKGDIPEGYSVSREKKERFSLILESASTNQTSMYLCASSFGGAGSPLHFGNGTRLTVT.

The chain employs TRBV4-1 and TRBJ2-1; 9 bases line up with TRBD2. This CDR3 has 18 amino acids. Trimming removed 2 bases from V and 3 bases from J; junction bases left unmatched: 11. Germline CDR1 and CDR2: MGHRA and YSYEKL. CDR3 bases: TGCGCCAGCAGCCAATTCCTGGCGGGGGGGCCGGGCTACAATGAGCAGTTCTTC. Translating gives CASSQFLAGGPGYNEQFF.

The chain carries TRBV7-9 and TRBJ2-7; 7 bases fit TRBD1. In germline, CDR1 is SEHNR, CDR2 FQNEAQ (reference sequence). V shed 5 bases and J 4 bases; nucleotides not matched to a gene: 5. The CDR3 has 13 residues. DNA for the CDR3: TGTGCCAGCAGCAACCCGGGACAGTACGAGCAGTACTTC. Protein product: CASSNPGQYEQYF.

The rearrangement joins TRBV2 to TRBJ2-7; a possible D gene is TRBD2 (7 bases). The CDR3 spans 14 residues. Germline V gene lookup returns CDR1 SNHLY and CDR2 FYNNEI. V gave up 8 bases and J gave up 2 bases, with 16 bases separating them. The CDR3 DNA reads TGTGCCAGCCTGAGGGGGGGACCCACCTACGAGCAGTACTTC. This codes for CASLRGGPTYEQYF. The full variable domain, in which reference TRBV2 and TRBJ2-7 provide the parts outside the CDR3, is EPEVTQTPSHQVTQMGQEVILRCVPISNHLYFYWYRQILGQKVEFLVSFYNNEISEKSEIFDDQFSVERPDGSNFTLKIRSTKLEDSAMYFCASLRGGPTYEQYFGPGTRLTVT.

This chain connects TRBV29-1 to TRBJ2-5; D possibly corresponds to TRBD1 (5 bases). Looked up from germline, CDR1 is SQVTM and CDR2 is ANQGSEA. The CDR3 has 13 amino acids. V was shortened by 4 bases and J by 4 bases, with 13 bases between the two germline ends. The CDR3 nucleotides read TGCAGCGTTGTGTGGCAGGGTCTAGAGACCCAGTACTTC. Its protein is CSVVWQGLETQYF.

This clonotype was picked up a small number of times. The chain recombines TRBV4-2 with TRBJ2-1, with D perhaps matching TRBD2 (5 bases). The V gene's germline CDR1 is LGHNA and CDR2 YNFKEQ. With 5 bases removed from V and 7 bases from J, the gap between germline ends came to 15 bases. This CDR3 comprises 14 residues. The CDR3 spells CASSRIYGGNEQFF. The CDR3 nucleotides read TGTGCCAGCAGCAGGATCTACGGAGGAAATGAGCAGTTCTTC.